This TCR beta chain was obtained from a study of blood T cells in healthy people across ages. V was clipped by 0 bases and J by 1 base, with 15 bases between them. Per germline, CDR1 MNHEY and CDR2 SVGEGT. This CDR3 is built from 18 residues. A sample-barcoded 5' primer and a J-beta primer mix were used in a second PCR of about 6 to 11 cycles. Each CDR3 protein gets one entry after TCRdb re-called the 5' RACE reads with MiXCR. The table lists some 760,000 distinct CDR3 sequences, around a quarter of them singletons. The same sample was also used in a study of T cells of mothers and their children.

The chain couples TRBV6-2 or TRBV6-3 to TRBJ2-2; D possibly corresponds to TRBD2 (5 bases). This sequence was found in a boy between 10 and 17 years old in good health. Sequencing input: blood. The CDR3 DNA reads as TGTGCCAGCAGTTACTCGACTGTTACCAGCGGGAACACCGGGGAGCTGTTTTTT. It yields the protein CASSYSTVTSGNTGELFF.